This note documents a single T cell receptor beta chain sequence. The data were obtained in a study of OX40 agonist ivuxolimab in advanced cancers. Assay: immunoSEQ multiplex PCR; the TCRdb copy retains only in-frame clones and omits some. The data hold about 93,000 clones, with 75% to 90% observed a single time. V gave up 6 bases and J gave up 0 bases, with 5 bases separating them. Looked up from germline, CDR1 is DFQATT and CDR2 is SNEGSKA (reference sequence). CDR3 length: 11 amino acids. The rearrangement joins TRBV20-1 to TRBJ1-1; D is ambiguous. Sequences were derived from CD4+ or CD8+ T cells sorted from blood, sampled in a trial of the OX40 agonist ivuxolimab. This sequence originates from an adult with an advanced solid tumor such as melanoma, head and neck, liver or kidney cancer. The DNA for the CDR3 is TGCAGTGCCCTCGTGAACACTGAAGCTTTCTTT. Translating it yields CSALVNTEAFF.